This entry concerns a single T cell receptor beta chain. Authors' processing steps: By means of reference gene primer amplification, nucleated cell counts were estimated. The method was immunoSEQ multiplex PCR; TCRdb's version includes in-frame clones alone and lacks a portion of them. V and J calls plus clone size are reproduced from that table; the DNA served to infer D and trimming. The sample consists of some 700,000 clones, 75% to 90% of them appearing once. The data were obtained in a study of blood T cell repertoires in COVID-19. Study background: The samples span acute and convalescent COVID-19 from the United States, Italy and Spain. From T cells, B-cell-depleted T cells, or PBMCs came the material, which was cDNA or gDNA.

Germline V gene sequence: CDR1 LGHDT, CDR2 YNNKEL (reference sequence). CDR3 length: 15 amino acids. V shed 0 bases and J 1 base; nucleotides not matched to a gene: 2. The receptor comes from a woman aged 18-30 years with acute or convalescent COVID-19. The chain has TRBV3-1 (or the pseudogene TRBV3-2) and TRBJ1-1; 7 bases line up with TRBD1. Sequences were obtained from peripheral blood. CDR3 nucleotides: TGTGCCAGCAGCCAAGAAAGGACAGGGAACACTGAAGCTTTCTTT. Translating gives CASSQERTGNTEAFF.